The 7 T cell receptor beta chains below were found in one sample sequenced in a study of blood T cell repertoires in COVID-19. Some clones are missing from TCRdb's copy, which holds only in-frame ones; the method was immunoSEQ multiplex PCR. In the table there are approximately 240,000 clones, nearly 85% of which are singletons. Sequencing was carried out using peripheral blood. These receptors all stem from a human donor in a cohort sampled during active COVID-19.

The chain combines TRBV6-5 with TRBJ1-3, with 7 bases aligning to TRBD1. Germline CDR1 and CDR2: MNHEY and SVGAGI. The CDR3 consists of 15 residues. With V trimmed by 7 bases and J by 0 bases, 6 bases remained unmatched. CDR3 in DNA: TGTGCCAGCATATACGGGACAGACTCTGGAAACACCATATATTTT. Its translation is CASIYGTDSGNTIYF.

This clone is a singleton in its sample. The rearrangement links TRBV2 to TRBJ2-3, with TRBD1 matching 7 bases. The CDR3 consists of 14 residues. The germline gives CDR1 SNHLY, CDR2 FYNNEI. The junction had 6 bases not matched to a gene; V was cut back by 6 bases and J by 3 bases. CDR3 DNA sequence: TGTGCCAGCAGCGGACAGGTAGAAACAGATACGCAGTATTTT. This gives the protein CASSGQVETDTQYF.

The chain uses TRBV18 and TRBJ2-3; 9 nucleotides line up with TRBD1. This CDR3 region has 15 residues. After removal of 2 bases from V and 1 base from J, the junction contained 1 base not matched to a gene. In germline, CDR1 is KGHSH, CDR2 LQKENI. The CDR3: CASSPGQGRTDTQYF. The CDR3 coding sequence is TGTGCCAGCTCACCAGGACAGGGGCGCACAGATACGCAGTATTTT.

This sequence joins TRBV3-1 (or the pseudogene TRBV3-2) and TRBJ2-2, with D possibly TRBD2 on 6 matching bases. With 4 bases removed from V and 2 bases from J, the gap between germline ends came to 8 bases. CDR1 and CDR2 (germline): LGHDT, YNNKEL (reference sequence). CDR3 size: 14 residues. Written as DNA, the CDR3 is TGTGCCAGCAGCCTGGGACTTAACACCGGGGAGCTGTTTTTT. This translates into CASSLGLNTGELFF.

The chain employs TRBV6-5 and TRBJ1-3; D is undetermined. CDR3 size: 13 residues. CDR1 and CDR2 (germline): MNHEY, SVGAGI. V lost 5 bases and J lost 2, with 7 bases in between. DNA for the CDR3: TGTGCCAGCAGTCTACTGACTGGAAACACCATATATTTT. Translating gives CASSLLTGNTIYF.

The chain employs TRBV3-1 (or the pseudogene TRBV3-2) and TRBJ1-1; the match to TRBD1 covers 12 bases. The CDR3 is made up of 14 amino acids. V shed 5 bases and J 5 bases; nucleotides not matched to a gene: 3. Germline lookup yields CDR1 LGHDT and CDR2 YNNKEL (reference sequence). Here the CDR3 DNA reads TGTGCCAGCAGCGTGGGACAGGGGGCGACTGAAGCTTTCTTT. Its protein product is CASSVGQGATEAFF.

This clone was found once. The chain recombines TRBV11-2 with TRBJ1-4; 8 nucleotides align to TRBD1. V gave up 1 base and J gave up 6 bases; unmatched junction bases: 4. Per germline, CDR1 SGHAT and CDR2 FQNNGV. This CDR3 comprises 15 residues. The CDR3 reads CASSLGAGGYEKLFF. In nucleotides, the CDR3 is TGTGCCAGCAGCTTAGGAGCAGGGGGCTATGAAAAACTGTTTTTT.